The 20 T cell receptor beta chains given below trace back to one sample, sequenced in a study of cytomegalovirus exposure and HLA in healthy donors. 13 Jbeta primers and 60 Vbeta primers were used for the PCR. The protocol was immunoSEQ multiplex PCR, while the TCRdb copy is restricted to in-frame clones and leaves out a portion. The listing records about 210,000 clones. Sequencing was performed on PBMCs. Source of these receptors: a woman aged 25-40 years in good health and CMV-seropositive.

The chain joins TRBV19 to TRBJ2-5; 10 positions match TRBD2. V trimming: 1 base; J trimming: 5 bases; junction bases outside the gene matches: 10. Germline assignment: CDR1 LNHDA and CDR2 SQIVND (reference sequence). The CDR3 is 17 residues long. CDR3 bases: TGTGCCAGTAGTATAGTCCCTAGCGGGAGCGGTGGGGAGACCCAGTACTTC. This encodes CASSIVPSGSGGETQYF.

This chain uses TRBV19 with TRBJ1-2; 7 bases line up with TRBD1. The CDR3 is 15 residues long. CDR1 is LNHDA and CDR2 is SQIVND in the germline V gene (reference sequence). V gave up 9 bases and J gave up 8 bases; unmatched junction bases: 18. The CDR3 region is CASSSFGTVPSGYTF. The CDR3 region has the DNA TGTGCCAGCTCAAGTTTCGGGACAGTTCCGTCAGGCTACACCTTC.

The rearrangement joins TRBV6-5 to TRBJ2-7; D is uncertain. The germline V and J ends were trimmed by 4 bases and 3 bases, with 10 bases remaining between them. The CDR3 is made up of 13 amino acids. Germline-derived CDR1 and CDR2 are MNHEY and SVGAGI. CDR3 in DNA: TGTGCCAGCAGTTCCGACGGGTACTACGAGCAGTACTTC. Translation gives CASSSDGYYEQYF.

The chain employs TRBV18 and TRBJ2-6, with TRBD1 matching over 9 bases. The CDR3 runs 18 residues. With V trimmed by 3 bases and J by 4 bases, 10 bases remained unmatched. Germline V gives CDR1 KGHSH, CDR2 LQKENI. The DNA of the CDR3 is TGTGCCAGCTCACCCATTCCGGGACAGGGATCCGGGGCCAACGTCCTGACTTTC. Translating it yields CASSPIPGQGSGANVLTF. The full variable domain, with the rest looked up from reference TRBV18 and TRBJ2-6, is NAGVMQNPRHLVRRRGQEARLRCSPMKGHSHVYWYRQLPEEGLKFMVYLQKENIIDESGMPKERFSAEFPKEGPSILRIQQVVRGDSAAYFCASSPIPGQGSGANVLTFGAGSRLTVL.

J is TRBJ2-3 and V is TRBV7-2, with D possibly matching TRBD2 (7 bases). The CDR3 is 15 amino acids. The V gene's germline CDR1 is SGHTA and CDR2 FQGNSA. V gave up 5 bases and J gave up 14 bases, with 26 bases separating them. The CDR3 coding sequence is TGTGCCAGCAGCCCCGACAGCTCGGGCGCGGGGGCCGCGTATTTT. Protein: CASSPDSSGAGAAYF. Drawing the rest from reference TRBV7-2 and TRBJ2-3, the complete variable domain is GAGVSQSPSNKVTEKGKDVELRCDPISGHTALYWYRQSLGQGLEFLIYFQGNSAPDKSGLPSDRFSAERTGGSVSTLTIQRTQQEDSAVYLCASSPDSSGAGAAYFGPGTRLTVL.

The chain uses TRBV11-2 and TRBJ1-4, with 9 positions matching TRBD1. V was pared by 5 bases and J by 7 bases, with 5 bases of the junction left unmatched. CDR1 and CDR2 from the germline V gene are SGHAT and FQNNGV. The CDR3 sequence is 14 residues long. CDR3 in amino acids: CASSNDRGSEKLFF. Here the CDR3 DNA reads TGTGCCAGCAGCAACGACAGGGGGTCTGAAAAACTGTTTTTT.

V is TRBV28 and J is TRBJ1-1; a possible D gene is TRBD1 (5 bases). CDR1 MDHEN and CDR2 SYDVKM come from the germline V gene. The CDR3 has 15 residues. Trimming took off 5 bases at V and 5 bases at J, with 18 bases between the two ends. The CDR3 sequence is CASSPLGGGRTEAFF. CDR3 in DNA: TGTGCCAGCAGTCCACTCGGGGGAGGGAGGACTGAAGCTTTCTTT.

The chain couples TRBV29-1 to TRBJ2-7, with 11 nucleotides matching TRBD2. In germline, CDR1 is SQVTM, CDR2 ANQGSEA. This CDR3 is 12 amino acids long. V shed 6 bases and J 3 bases; nucleotides not matched to a gene: 1. The CDR3 sequence: CSVGTSGYEQYF. The CDR3 coding sequence is TGCAGCGTGGGGACTAGCGGCTACGAGCAGTACTTC.

This sequence joins TRBV7-2 and TRBJ2-2; weak D call: TRBD1 (6 bases). CDR1 SGHTA and CDR2 FQGNSA come from the germline V gene. CDR3 length: 13 residues. This chain's CDR3 is CATRQGYTGELFF. The CDR3 region has the DNA TGTGCTACCAGGCAGGGGTACACCGGGGAGCTGTTTTTT.

J is TRBJ2-7 and V is TRBV30; 7 bases are shared with TRBD2. The CDR3 sequence is 11 residues long. Trimming cost V 5 bases and J 8 bases; bases outside gene matches: 6. From germline, CDR1 is GTSNPN and CDR2 SVGIG (reference sequence). The CDR3 DNA reads TGTGCCTGGGGCGGGGGAGGAAAGCAGTACTTC. Its protein product is CAWGGGGKQYF.

V gene TRBV10-3 combines with J gene TRBJ1-5, with unresolved D. Germline lookup yields CDR1 ENHRY and CDR2 SYGVKD. The CDR3 is 16 residues long. Trimming took 2 bases from V and 3 from J, leaving 14 bases between them. CDR3 nucleotide sequence: TGTGCCATCAGTGAGAACATCGGAGATTCCAATCAGCCCCAGCATTTT. It encodes CAISENIGDSNQPQHF.

V is TRBV7-9 and J is TRBJ1-1; a weak D match, TRBD1 (5 bases). The CDR3 is made up of 14 amino acids. Germline-derived CDR1 and CDR2 are SEHNR and FQNEAQ (reference sequence). Trimming took off 8 bases at V and 3 bases at J, with 16 bases between the two ends. This CDR3 is CASYLKGRDTEAFF. The CDR3 DNA reads TGTGCCAGCTACCTAAAGGGGAGGGACACTGAAGCTTTCTTT.

The chain recombines TRBV27 with TRBJ1-1; TRBD1 matches at 7 bases. The ends lost 2 bases at V and 3 bases at J; junction bases unmatched: 3. The CDR3 covers 14 residues. The germline gives CDR1 MNHEY, CDR2 SMNVEV (reference sequence). The CDR3 reads CASSLRQGDTEAFF. In DNA form, the CDR3 reads TGTGCCAGCAGTTTACGTCAGGGGGACACTGAAGCTTTCTTT.

V and J are TRBV6-1 and TRBJ2-7, with a tentative D call TRBD1 (7 bases). Germline V lookup: CDR1 MNHNS, CDR2 SASEGT. There are 12 residues in the CDR3. V was cut by 8 bases and J by 3 bases, with 11 bases left in between. The CDR3 sequence is CASGQGGYEQYF. In DNA form, the CDR3 reads TGTGCCAGCGGCCAGGGGGGCTACGAGCAGTACTTC.

V and J are TRBV5-1 and TRBJ1-1; D is ambiguous. The CDR3 contains 14 residues. Germline values: CDR1 SGHRS, CDR2 YFSETQ. Trimming removed 3 bases from V and 1 base from J, with 10 bases in between. In DNA form, the CDR3 reads TGCGCCAGCAGCTCCAACCCCGGGAACACTGAAGCTTTCTTT. It specifies CASSSNPGNTEAFF.

The chain combines TRBV19 with TRBJ2-7; 10 bases fit TRBD1. Germline loops: CDR1 LNHDA, CDR2 SQIVND (reference sequence). The CDR3 length is 13 residues. V lost 8 bases to trimming and J lost 6 bases; unmatched junction nucleotides: 7. The CDR3 DNA sequence: TGTGCCAGTGGGGACAGGGGCGGATTCGAGCAGTACTTC. Its translation: CASGDRGGFEQYF.

The rearrangement links TRBV5-1 to TRBJ1-3; 7 positions match TRBD1. With V trimmed by 4 bases and J by 0 bases, 7 bases remained unmatched. This CDR3 has 16 residues. The germline CDR1 and CDR2 sequences are SGHRS and YFSETQ. In nucleotides, the CDR3 is TGCGCCAGCAGCGGGCAGGGGGTCCACTCTGGAAACACCATATATTTT. Protein sequence: CASSGQGVHSGNTIYF.

CDR3 nucleotides: TGTGCCAGCAGCTACATCGACAGTTCCTACGAGCAGTACTTC. Protein sequence: CASSYIDSSYEQYF. The rearrangement joins TRBV7-9 to TRBJ2-7; TRBD1 might be the D (5 bases). The CDR3 covers 14 residues. The V and J ends lost 4 bases and 1 base respectively, with 11 bases between them. Germline V gene data show CDR1 as SEHNR and CDR2 as FQNEAQ (reference sequence).

The chain employs TRBV19 and TRBJ2-5, with D possibly TRBD2 on 5 matching bases. With 5 bases removed from V and 5 bases from J, the gap between germline ends came to 12 bases. CDR1 is LNHDA, CDR2 SQIVND, per germline (reference sequence). This CDR3 contains 13 residues. For the CDR3, the DNA is TGTGCCAGTAGTCCCCGGGATGGGGAGACCCAGTACTTC. This encodes CASSPRDGETQYF. The complete variable domain, with remaining parts taken from reference TRBV19 and TRBJ2-5, reads DGGITQSPKYLFRKEGQNVTLSCEQNLNHDAMYWYRQDPGQGLRLIYYSQIVNDFQKGDIAEGYSVSREKKESFPLTVTSAQKNPTAFYLCASSPRDGETQYFGPGTRLLVL.

This chain joins TRBV28 and TRBJ2-1; 8 nucleotides align to TRBD2. This CDR3 region has 16 residues. CDR1 and CDR2 (germline): MDHEN, SYDVKM. V trimming: 4 bases; J trimming: 5 bases; junction bases outside the gene matches: 10. The DNA of the CDR3 is TGTGCCAGCAGTTCCTCCATTAGCGGGGTTCACAATGAGCAGTTCTTC. It translates to CASSSSISGVHNEQFF.